These 26 T cell receptor beta chains were all obtained from the same sample, sequenced in a study of cytomegalovirus exposure and HLA in healthy donors (dated by TCRdb to between 2016 and 2019). The library was produced with the immunoSEQ multiplex PCR assay. For the multiplex PCR, a mixture combining 60 forward primers for TCR Vbeta segments and 13 reverse primers for TCR Jbeta segments was used. TCRdb stores this immuneACCESS table with in-frame sequences only. Part of the clones is absent; in the studies checked, under half of the shortfall reflects unresolved V genes, and no reason is known for the rest. The sample data list approximately 140,000 clones, and roughly 80% of these were observed just once. The ten top clones hold 6.8% of the sample. Sequenced input: PBMCs. These receptors came from a man aged 40-55 years in good health and CMV-seropositive.

This chain joins TRBV13 and TRBJ2-7; 8 nucleotides line up with TRBD1. Germline CDR1 is PRHDT and CDR2 is FYEKMQ (reference sequence). The CDR3 covers 14 residues. The junction had 3 bases not matched to a gene; V was cut back by 5 bases and J by 0 bases. As DNA, the CDR3 is TGTGCCAGCAGCGGACAGGGTCGCTCCTACGAGCAGTACTTC. Protein sequence: CASSGQGRSYEQYF.

The rearrangement links TRBV5-1 to TRBJ2-7; 7 nucleotides agree with TRBD1. The CDR3 length is 14 residues. Germline lookup yields CDR1 SGHRS and CDR2 YFSETQ. V was clipped by 4 bases and J by 3 bases; unmatched bases: 7. CDR3 region: CASSDRDQSYEQYF. The CDR3, as DNA: TGCGCCAGCAGCGACAGGGATCAAAGCTACGAGCAGTACTTC.

The chain joins TRBV5-1 to TRBJ2-7; 9 bases match TRBD1. Per the germline V gene, CDR1 is SGHRS and CDR2 is YFSETQ. V shed 6 bases and J 5 bases; nucleotides not matched to a gene: 15. CDR3 length: 16 residues. The CDR3 nucleotides are TGCGCCAGCACCAGGTCTTCCGGGACAGGGCGCAACGAGCAGTACTTC. It translates to CASTRSSGTGRNEQYF.

V gene TRBV7-3 combines with J gene TRBJ1-2; 8 bases are a match to TRBD1. The germline V gene has CDR1 SGHTA and CDR2 FQGTGA. This CDR3 region has 14 residues. The J segment lost 6 bases and the V segment lost 2 bases, leaving 5 bases of the junction unmatched. This CDR3 reads CASSLGQGQDGYTF. The CDR3 DNA is TGTGCCAGCAGCTTAGGACAGGGACAGGATGGCTACACCTTC.

This clone was detected once. The V gene is TRBV19, the J gene TRBJ1-2; D is perhaps TRBD1 (5 bases). The germline gives CDR1 LNHDA, CDR2 SQIVND (reference sequence). The CDR3 is made up of 14 amino acids. V dropped 7 bases and J dropped 2 bases, with 14 bases sitting between them. The CDR3 spells CASTQRGGNYGYTF. CDR3 coding DNA: TGTGCCAGTACTCAGAGGGGAGGGAACTATGGCTACACCTTC.

This rearrangement joins TRBV7-9 to TRBJ1-1, with TRBD1 identical over 9 bases. V lost 1 base, J lost 2 bases, and 5 bases stayed unmatched. The germline gives CDR1 SEHNR, CDR2 FQNEAQ (reference sequence). The CDR3 is 16 residues long. The CDR3 DNA reads as TGTGCCAGCAGCTTAGAGGACAGGGGTCGAAACACTGAAGCTTTCTTT. Protein: CASSLEDRGRNTEAFF. Complete variable domain (other parts from reference TRBV7-9 and TRBJ1-1): DTGVSQNPRHKITKRGQNVTFRCDPISEHNRLYWYRQTLGQGPEFLTYFQNEAQLEKSRLLSDRFSAERPKGSFSTLEIQRTEQGDSAMYLCASSLEDRGRNTEAFFGQGTRLTVV.

The chain links TRBV4-3 to TRBJ2-3; 9 nucleotides agree with TRBD2. Trimming took 0 bases from V and 0 from J; bases not matched to a gene: 7. This CDR3 comprises 18 residues. Germline-derived CDR1 and CDR2 are LGHNA and YSLEER. The CDR3: CASSQDERGVSSTDTQYF. The DNA of the CDR3 is TGCGCCAGCAGCCAAGATGAGCGGGGGGTCTCTAGCACAGATACGCAGTATTTT.

The chain is built from TRBV19 and TRBJ2-1, with 12 bases fitting TRBD2. The V segment lost 5 bases and the J segment 6 bases; nucleotides outside the gene matches: 8. The germline V gene encodes CDR1 LNHDA and CDR2 SQIVND (reference sequence). The CDR3 loop spans 16 amino acids. The CDR3 reads CASSPLAGGPSNEQFF. Here the CDR3 DNA reads TGTGCCAGTAGTCCCCTAGCGGGGGGGCCCTCCAATGAGCAGTTCTTC.

This clone is a singleton in its sample. The rearrangement joins TRBV5-4 to TRBJ2-1, with D maybe TRBD1 (6 bases). CDR1 SGHNT and CDR2 YYREEE come from the germline V gene (reference sequence). The CDR3 is 13 residues long. The V gene lost 0 bases and the J gene lost 6 bases, with 7 bases spanning the gap. CDR3: CASSLVGGNEQFF. The CDR3 coding sequence is TGTGCCAGCAGCTTGGTAGGGGGCAATGAGCAGTTCTTC.

In its sample, this clone was seen once. The chain's CDR3 is CASSLGVAGGRYGYTF. CDR3 in DNA: TGTGCCAGCAGCTTAGGAGTTGCGGGGGGCCGCTATGGCTACACCTTC. The chain has TRBV7-9 and TRBJ1-2; D perhaps matches TRBD1 (6 bases). The CDR3 covers 16 residues. CDR1 is SEHNR and CDR2 is FQNEAQ in the germline V gene (reference sequence). Deletions cut 1 base from V and 4 bases from J, with 16 bases between.

The chain joins TRBV12-5 to TRBJ2-7, with TRBD2 identical over 10 bases. CDR1 is LGHNT and CDR2 is FRNRAP in the germline V gene. The junction had 14 bases not matched to a gene; V was cut back by 7 bases and J by 5 bases. The CDR3 is 16 residues long. CDR3 sequence: CASALTGTSESDEQYF. Here the CDR3 DNA reads TGTGCTAGTGCCCTAACCGGGACTAGCGAGAGCGACGAGCAGTACTTC.

This clone was counted a single time. This rearrangement joins TRBV4-2 to TRBJ2-7; 11 nucleotides match TRBD2. CDR3 length: 17 residues. Germline trimming cut 2 bases from V and 5 bases from J; bases unmatched to any gene: 11. Germline CDR1 LGHNA, CDR2 YNFKEQ. The CDR3 here is CASSQLAGGRPGDEQYF. The CDR3 nucleotides are TGTGCCAGCAGCCAACTAGCGGGAGGTCGCCCCGGGGACGAGCAGTACTTC.

Comment on this clone: The junction departs from the called germline gene at one end, perhaps through a read error. The rearrangement links TRBV19 to TRBJ2-7; maybe TRBD1 (5 bases). CDR3 length: 14 residues. Germline loops: CDR1 LNHDA, CDR2 SQIVND (reference sequence). The CDR3 spells CASSTEWGSFEQYF. CDR3 DNA sequence: TGTGCCAGTAGTACGGAGTGGGGCTCCTTCGAGCAGTACTTC.

The chain couples TRBV9 to TRBJ2-5; TRBD2 matches at 7 bases. The CDR3 totals 16 residues. V was clipped by 1 base and J by 2 bases; unmatched bases: 8. CDR1 is SGDLS, CDR2 YYNGEE, per germline. Here the CDR3 reads CASSVRPLADQETQYF. The CDR3 DNA reads TGTGCCAGCAGCGTAAGGCCCCTAGCGGATCAAGAGACCCAGTACTTC.

This clone was detected a few times. V and J are TRBV7-8 and TRBJ2-1, with TRBD1 matching 7 bases. Trimming at V came to 1 base and at J to 0 bases, leaving 3 bases not matched to a gene. Germline V gene lookup returns CDR1 SGHVS and CDR2 FQNEAQ. This CDR3 region has 16 residues. The CDR3 region has the DNA TGTGCCAGCAGCTTAGGCGCAGGGGGCTCCTACAATGAGCAGTTCTTC. Encoded protein: CASSLGAGGSYNEQFF.

This clone was recorded only once. V is TRBV4-3 and J is TRBJ1-1; unclear D gene. Germline CDR1 and CDR2: LGHNA and YSLEER. Trimming pared 5 bases from V and 1 base from J, leaving 8 bases between. This CDR3 comprises 13 residues. In DNA, the CDR3 is TGCGCCAGCAGCTATTCAGGGAACACTGAAGCTTTCTTT. This codes for CASSYSGNTEAFF.

The chain carries TRBV7-9 and TRBJ2-5, with TRBD2 as a possible D gene (7 bases). V dropped 11 bases and J dropped 4 bases, with 17 bases sitting between them. CDR3 size: 13 residues. Germline-derived CDR1 and CDR2 are SEHNR and FQNEAQ (reference sequence). CDR3 sequence (DNA): TGTGCCGGAAAGGGGGGGGCAGGAGAGACCCAGTACTTC. As protein: CAGKGGAGETQYF.

The J gene is TRBJ2-7, the V gene TRBV6-5; 9 bases are shared with TRBD1. The V and J ends lost 6 bases and 4 bases, in that order; junction bases with no gene match: 10. Germline lookup yields CDR1 MNHEY and CDR2 SVGAGI. The CDR3 is made up of 15 amino acids. CDR3 DNA: TGTGCCAGCAGCAGACCCGGGACAGGGAGTTACGAGCAGTACTTC. Translated: CASSRPGTGSYEQYF.

CDR3 sequence: CASSYSPGQGYEQYF. The DNA of the CDR3 is TGTGCCAGCAGTTATTCGCCGGGACAGGGCTACGAGCAGTACTTC. The chain has TRBV6-5 and TRBJ2-7; 9 nucleotides line up with TRBD1. This CDR3 spans 15 amino acids. V dropped 3 bases and J dropped 3; count of bases not matched to a gene: 6. The germline V gene has CDR1 MNHEY and CDR2 SVGAGI.

This chain uses TRBV7-6 with TRBJ2-7, with 8 nucleotides matching TRBD2. In germline, CDR1 is SGHVS, CDR2 FNYEAQ. There are 16 residues in the CDR3. The V gene end was trimmed by 1 base and the J gene end by 4 bases; junction bases not matched to a gene: 9. The CDR3 DNA sequence: TGTGCCAGCAGCTTAGTTGCGGGGGGAATGATGTACGAGCAGTACTTC. Its translation: CASSLVAGGMMYEQYF.

This chain joins TRBV19 and TRBJ1-1; a weak D match, TRBD1 (5 bases). Germline V gene lookup returns CDR1 LNHDA and CDR2 SQIVND (reference sequence). Trimming left V 2 bases short and J 6 bases short, with 16 bases between. The CDR3 is 15 residues long. The CDR3 protein is CASSIPPWGGAEAFF. The CDR3 DNA is TGTGCCAGTAGTATACCCCCCTGGGGGGGAGCTGAAGCTTTCTTT.

V and J are TRBV5-6 and TRBJ1-1, with D unresolved. Germline V gives CDR1 SGHDT, CDR2 YYEEEE. This CDR3 region has 12 residues. V lost 0 bases and J 10 bases, leaving 10 bases between the germline ends. The CDR3 reads CASSLVNGGAFF. As DNA, the CDR3 is TGTGCCAGCAGCTTGGTAAATGGAGGAGCTTTCTTT.

J is TRBJ2-7 and V is TRBV4-2, with TRBD1 as a possible D gene (5 bases). The germline CDR1 and CDR2 sequences are LGHNA and YNFKEQ. V lost 4 bases and J 4 bases, leaving 11 bases between the germline ends. The CDR3 length is 13 residues. CDR3 region: CASSRIGAYEQYF. In nucleotides, the CDR3 is TGTGCCAGCAGCCGCATAGGGGCTTACGAGCAGTACTTC.

The rearrangement uses TRBV27 and TRBJ1-5; D is ambiguous. V lost 5 bases to trimming and J lost 2 bases, with 7 bases between them. This CDR3 is 13 amino acids long. Germline CDR1 reads MNHEY; CDR2 reads SMNVEV (reference sequence). DNA of the CDR3: TGTGCCAGCAGTCGTGGCCGCAATCAGCCCCAGCATTTT. Translation: CASSRGRNQPQHF.

The chain carries TRBV2 and TRBJ1-5, with TRBD1 identical over 8 bases. J lost 4 bases, V lost 3 bases, and 11 bases had no gene match. The germline CDR1 and CDR2 sequences are SNHLY and FYNNEI. This CDR3 has 17 amino acids. The CDR3 DNA reads as TGTGCCAGCAGTGAGCTTCAAACAGGGGGATTTAATCAGCCCCAGCATTTT. As protein: CASSELQTGGFNQPQHF.

This chain joins TRBV29-1 and TRBJ2-7; 12 bases are a match to TRBD1. The V segment lost 7 bases and the J segment 11 bases; nucleotides outside the gene matches: 6. The CDR3 is 11 residues long. The germline gives CDR1 SQVTM, CDR2 ANQGSEA. The CDR3: CSAGTGGSEYF. The DNA for the CDR3 is TGCAGCGCCGGGACAGGGGGCTCGGAGTACTTC.